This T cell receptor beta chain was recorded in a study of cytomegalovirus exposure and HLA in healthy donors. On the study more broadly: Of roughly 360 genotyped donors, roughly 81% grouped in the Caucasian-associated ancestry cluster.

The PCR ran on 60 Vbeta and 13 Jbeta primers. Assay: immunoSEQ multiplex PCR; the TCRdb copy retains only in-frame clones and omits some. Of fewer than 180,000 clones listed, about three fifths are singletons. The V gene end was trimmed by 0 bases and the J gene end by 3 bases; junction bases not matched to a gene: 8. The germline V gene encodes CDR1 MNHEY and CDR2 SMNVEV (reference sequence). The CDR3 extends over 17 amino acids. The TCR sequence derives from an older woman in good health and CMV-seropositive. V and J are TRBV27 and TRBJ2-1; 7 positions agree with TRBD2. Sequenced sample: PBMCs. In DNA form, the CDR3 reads TGTGCCAGCAGTTTATCACCTAGCGGAGGGTTCTACAATGAGCAGTTCTTC. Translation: CASSLSPSGGFYNEQFF.